This T cell receptor beta chain was obtained from a study of blood T cells in healthy people across ages. Per germline, CDR1 SQVTM and CDR2 ANQGSEA. The ends lost 4 bases at V and 10 bases at J; junction bases unmatched: 6. The CDR3 length is 13 residues. This clonotype has only a few counts. A second PCR of about 7 to 12 cycles used a sample-barcoded 5' primer and a J-beta primer mix. Each of the cDNA molecules was tagged by a template-switch adaptor with 12 random nucleotides. One entry per CDR3 protein results from TCRdb running MiXCR on the 5' RACE reads. Of roughly 700,000 distinct CDR3 sequences listed, 25% are singletons. The same data also contributed to another study, on T cells of mothers and their children. This second study says: All donors were healthy and Caucasian; they were three mothers and their six children. Each mother gave over 8 million TCR beta CDR3 reads; each child, about 2.9 million.

The genes are TRBV29-1 and TRBJ1-4; 10 bases are shared with TRBD1. This sequence was found in a boy aged 5-17 years in good health. Sequencing was performed on blood. The CDR3 DNA is TGCAGCGTTGCCGGGACAGGGGAGGCAAAACTGTTTTTT. Residues: CSVAGTGEAKLFF. Using reference TRBV29-1 and TRBJ1-4 for the parts outside the CDR3, the full variable domain is SAVISQKPSRDICQRGTSLTIQCQVDSQVTMMFWYRQQPGQSLTLIATANQGSEATYESGFVIDKFPISRPNLTFSTLTVSNMSPEDSSIYLCSVAGTGEAKLFFGSGTQLSVL.